This TCR beta chain was identified in a study of T cell responses to AZD1222 COVID-19 vaccine. Study-level findings and limits: The study found vaccine-associated CD4 TCRs spanning spike, dominant at 160-218 and 743-854.

Produced via immunoSEQ multiplex PCR; TCRdb's table is partial and in-frame only. The data hold about 100,000 clones, with more than 80% observed a single time. Comments on this clone: The antigen remains undetermined.

Germline values: CDR1 GTSNPN, CDR2 SVGIG (reference sequence). J lost 5 bases, V lost 3 bases, and 13 bases had no gene match. The length of the CDR3 is 16 residues. Specimen: peripheral blood, collected on day 0 of AZD1222 vaccination. V gene TRBV30 combines with J gene TRBJ2-5; 9 nucleotides align to TRBD2. The TCR originated in an adult in good health. CDR3 in amino acids: CAWRTPGGRARETQYF. CDR3 sequence (DNA): TGTGCCTGGAGAACCCCCGGCGGGAGGGCCCGGGAGACCCAGTACTTC.